This T cell receptor beta chain was sequenced in a study of cytomegalovirus exposure and HLA in healthy donors. Study results and limitations: Among the CMV-associated chains, three were confirmed in vitro as specific for CMV antigens. In a later analysis, HLA-C alleles had the fewest associated TCRs, DRB1 alleles the most.

PCR involved 60 Vbeta and 13 Jbeta primers. Some clones are missing from TCRdb's copy, which holds only in-frame ones; the method was immunoSEQ multiplex PCR. The sample lists around 110,000 clones, 80% occurring once. As regards this clone: The target antigen is unknown.

Germline values: CDR1 SGDLS, CDR2 YYNGEE. The CDR3 loop spans 16 amino acids. V shed 4 bases and J 8 bases; nucleotides not matched to a gene: 13. The rearrangement uses TRBV9 and TRBJ1-2; 11 bases are a match to TRBD1. The material sequenced was PBMCs. The source is a man aged 25-45 years in good health and CMV-seronegative. The CDR3 protein is CASSIPPGQGASGYTF. CDR3 DNA sequence: TGTGCCAGCAGCATCCCTCCAGGACAGGGGGCGAGCGGCTACACCTTC.